The following is a T cell receptor (beta chain) sequence with its context. The antigen is undetermined. This sample stems from a study of beta chain features in type 1 diabetes. Study-wide results and limits: Whether TCRB rearrangement is influenced by HLA type was left unresolved in this analysis.

The entirety of the isolated RNA underwent reverse transcription, so expressed TCRB transcripts were sequenced. Here immunoSEQ multiplex PCR was the method, and the copy in TCRdb shows in-frame clones only, minus some. The table has 300,000 to 350,000 clones, less than 9.5% seen once. Losses at the gene ends were 1 base for V and 13 bases for J; bases not matched to a gene: 12. Germline assignment: CDR1 MNHEY and CDR2 SMNVEV (reference sequence). This CDR3 contains 15 residues. Sequenced: central memory CD4+ T cells from blood. This sequence was found in a woman aged 18-29 years in good health. The chain joins TRBV27 to TRBJ2-1; 8 nucleotides match TRBD2. Written as DNA, the CDR3 is TGTGCCAGCAGTTTATTCATTTCGGGTAGCGGGGTTCAGTTCTTC. Its protein product is CASSLFISGSGVQFF.